These T cell receptor beta chains were read from a single sample in a study of technical replicates of blood from several donors. Clones were read by immunoSEQ multiplex PCR, and TCRdb kept only the in-frame ones, dropping some. The sample holds under 65,000 clones, more than 85% seen once. Material for sequencing was PBMCs. All receptors come from a human donor in good health. Some clones in this sample may be carry-over from other donors' samples. The CDR3 runs from the conserved cysteine through the conserved F or W. The D gene is left open where the match is weak. A row's size may be missing; if present it is once, few, many or a size class.

D: TRBD2; size: .; J: TRBJ2-1; V: TRBV5-1; CDR3: CASSFIAGAINEQFF; DNA: TGCGCCAGCAGCTTCATAGCGGGGGCCATCAATGAGCAGTTCTTC
D: .; size: .; J: TRBJ2-4; V: TRBV19; CDR3: CASMGGALAKNIQYF; DNA: TGTGCCAGTATGGGGGGGGCTCTAGCCAAAAACATTCAGTACTTC
D: .; size: few; J: TRBJ1-6; V: TRBV5-4; CDR3: CASSRGVTYNSPLHF; DNA: TGTGCCAGCAGCCGGGGAGTTACCTATAATTCACCCCTCCACTTT
D: TRBD1; size: .; J: TRBJ2-1; V: TRBV29-1; CDR3: CSVEDFRDSNNEQFF; DNA: TGCAGCGTTGAAGATTTTCGGGACAGCAACAATGAGCAGTTCTTC
D: .; size: .; J: TRBJ2-6; V: TRBV15; CDR3: CATSRDGASGANVLTF; DNA: TGTGCCACCAGCAGAGATGGGGCCTCTGGGGCCAACGTCCTGACTTTC
D: .; size: .; J: TRBJ2-7; V: TRBV30; CDR3: CAWSVLGSIGTTSYEQYF; DNA: TGTGCCTGGAGTGTTCTAGGTAGCATCGGGACAACCTCCTACGAGCAGTACTTC
D: TRBD1; size: .; J: TRBJ1-2; V: TRBV5-8; CDR3: CASSLEGQPYYGYTF; DNA: TGTGCCAGCAGCTTGGAGGGACAGCCTTACTATGGCTACACCTTC
D: .; size: once; J: TRBJ2-1; V: TRBV6-6; CDR3: CASSPGIDEQFF; DNA: TGTGCCAGCAGCCCAGGGATTGATGAGCAGTTCTTC
D: .; size: .; J: TRBJ1-1; V: TRBV6-5; CDR3: CASSYSVSSTEAFF; DNA: TGTGCCAGCAGTTACTCCGTGAGTAGCACTGAAGCTTTCTTT
D: .; size: .; J: TRBJ2-7; V: TRBV5-4; CDR3: CASSSGLGGREQYF; DNA: TGTGCCAGCAGCTCGGGACTGGGAGGCCGCGAGCAGTACTTC